The next 16 T cell receptor beta chains were all read from a single sample in a study of a mutant IDH1 vaccine in newly diagnosed glioma. No antigen is known for these receptors. The method was immunoSEQ multiplex PCR; TCRdb's version includes in-frame clones alone and lacks a portion of them. The sample records about 40,000 clones, 80% to 85% being singletons. Specified time point: week 11, during vaccination. Topical imiquimod was applied with each vaccine dose, which held 300 ug of mutant IDH1 20-mer peptide. The material was PBMCs, obtained from a glioma patient whose treatment included an IDH1 peptide vaccine. The source of these receptors is a middle-aged man with glioma.

The chain joins TRBV2 to TRBJ2-1; maybe TRBD2 (5 bases). The CDR3 has 14 amino acids. V dropped 6 bases and J dropped 2 bases, with 11 bases sitting between them. The germline CDR1 and CDR2 sequences are SNHLY and FYNNEI. CDR3 sequence reads: CASRRDIPYNEQFF. Here the CDR3 DNA reads TGTGCCAGCAGACGGGATATCCCCTACAATGAGCAGTTCTTC.

The J gene is TRBJ1-2, the V gene TRBV6-1; D not resolved. Per the germline V gene, CDR1 is MNHNS and CDR2 is SASEGT. This CDR3 is 12 amino acids long. Trimming removed 3 bases at V and 6 bases at J, with 8 bases between. The chain's CDR3 is CASSDMADGYTF. CDR3 DNA sequence: TGTGCCAGCAGTGATATGGCGGATGGCTACACCTTC.

The table lists this clone with a few counts. V gene TRBV5-1 combines with J gene TRBJ2-7; D is unclear. There are 13 residues in the CDR3. Per the germline V gene, CDR1 is SGHRS and CDR2 is YFSETQ. V dropped 0 bases and J dropped 6 bases, with 10 bases sitting between them. Written as DNA, the CDR3 is TGCGCCAGCAGCTTGGCGAGGTGGGCCGAGCAGTACTTC. Amino acids: CASSLARWAEQYF.

The chain couples TRBV7-9 to TRBJ2-3, with unresolved D. Trimming left V 4 bases short and J 3 bases short, with 5 bases between. This CDR3 is 12 amino acids long. Germline V CDR1 and CDR2: SEHNR, FQNEAQ (reference sequence). This CDR3 is CASSSSTDTQYF. CDR3 in DNA: TGTGCCAGCAGCTCCAGTACAGATACGCAGTATTTT.

Notes on this clone: The CDR3 carries no conserved terminal phenylalanine or tryptophan, so it likely arises from a read error. No DNA is shown, since the ends of the CDR3 on it are uncertain; the CDR3 is the one TCRdb lists. The chain has TRBV4-2 and TRBJ2-7; no check of the table's D call, TRBD2, against the DNA was made. Germline-derived CDR1 and CDR2 are LGHNA and YNFKEQ. The CDR3 length is 10 residues, termini included. The CDR3 reads CASSRYPGDP.

The rearrangement joins TRBV5-6 to TRBJ1-2; tentative D call: TRBD1 (5 bases). V lost 2 bases and J 4 bases, leaving 9 bases between the germline ends. The CDR3 runs to 13 residues. Germline values: CDR1 SGHDT, CDR2 YYEEEE. The chain's CDR3 is CASSFEGPYGYTF. The CDR3 bases are TGTGCCAGCAGCTTCGAGGGGCCCTATGGCTACACCTTC.

The chain couples TRBV5-1 to TRBJ2-7; TRBD2 aligns across 7 bases. CDR1 is SGHRS, CDR2 YFSETQ, per germline. This CDR3 region has 14 residues. V trimming: 2 bases; J trimming: 2 bases; junction bases outside the gene matches: 4. This chain's CDR3 is CASSFLADPYEQYF. The CDR3 bases are TGCGCCAGCAGCTTCCTAGCGGACCCCTACGAGCAGTACTTC.

This rearrangement joins TRBV7-2 to TRBJ2-3, with 10 bases aligning to TRBD2. CDR1 is SGHTA, CDR2 FQGNSA, per germline. The V segment lost 2 bases and the J segment 4 bases; nucleotides outside the gene matches: 6. CDR3 length equals 16 residues. For the CDR3, the DNA is TGTGCCAGCAGCTTAACTAGCGGGATGGGGGCAGATACGCAGTATTTT. This gives the protein CASSLTSGMGADTQYF.

This chain connects TRBV6-5 to TRBJ2-7; TRBD1 agrees at 8 bases. Per the germline V gene, CDR1 is MNHEY and CDR2 is SVGAGI. The CDR3 spans 14 residues. V trimming: 6 bases; J trimming: 6 bases; junction bases outside the gene matches: 10. In DNA, the CDR3 is TGTGCCAGCAGCAGAGACAGGGGTAGTCTCGAGCAGTACTTC. It codes for CASSRDRGSLEQYF.

This chain joins TRBV10-2 and TRBJ1-5, with 8 bases identical to TRBD1. Germline CDR1 reads WSHSY; CDR2 reads SAAADI. The CDR3 is made up of 12 amino acids. J lost 4 bases, V lost 8 bases, and 1 base had no gene match. The CDR3 here is CASGTGNQPQHF. In DNA form, the CDR3 reads TGCGCCAGCGGGACAGGTAATCAGCCCCAGCATTTT.

V is TRBV9 and J is TRBJ2-7; D possibly uses TRBD1 or TRBD2 (6 bases each). Germline CDR1 reads SGDLS; CDR2 reads YYNGEE. V gave up 3 bases and J gave up 2 bases, with 12 bases separating them. The CDR3 length is 14 residues. CDR3 DNA sequence: TGTGCCAGCAGCGCGGGGGACATAACCTACGAGCAGTACTTC. It is translated as CASSAGDITYEQYF.

This clone was observed a handful of times. The CDR3 protein is CASRRGTARAKNIQYF. The CDR3 DNA follows: TGTGCCAGCAGAAGAGGGACGGCCCGAGCCAAAAACATTCAGTACTTC. This chain connects TRBV2 to TRBJ2-4; either TRBD1 or TRBD2 may fit D (5 bases each). The CDR3 runs 16 residues. The germline CDR1 and CDR2 sequences are SNHLY and FYNNEI. Trimming left V 6 bases short and J 0 bases short, with 15 bases between.

This clone was observed a few times. The V and J genes are TRBV2 and TRBJ1-2; D unresolved. Germline CDR1 reads SNHLY; CDR2 reads FYNNEI. There are 13 residues in the CDR3. V was cut by 7 bases and J by 0 bases, with 9 bases left in between. The CDR3 bases are TGTGCCAGCACTTACGTGTCTAACTATGGCTACACCTTC. Encoded protein: CASTYVSNYGYTF.

The chain carries TRBV7-8 and TRBJ2-7; D call uncertain. There are 14 residues in the CDR3. CDR1 is SGHVS and CDR2 is FQNEAQ in the germline V gene. V was shortened by 1 base and J by 4 bases, with 11 bases between the two germline ends. CDR3 amino acids: CASSLVPGIYEQYF. CDR3 bases: TGTGCCAGCAGCTTAGTGCCGGGCATATACGAGCAGTACTTC.

The chain employs TRBV6-5 and TRBJ2-3, with TRBD1 identical over 8 bases. The CDR3 consists of 13 residues. V dropped 5 bases and J dropped 3; count of bases not matched to a gene: 1. CDR1 is MNHEY and CDR2 is SVGAGI in the germline V gene. The chain's CDR3 is CASSTGGTDTQYF. CDR3 in DNA: TGTGCCAGCAGTACAGGGGGAACAGATACGCAGTATTTT.

This chain joins TRBV5-6 and TRBJ1-1; D unresolved. CDR3 length equals 13 residues. V lost 1 base and J 5 bases, leaving 9 bases between the germline ends. CDR1 is SGHDT and CDR2 is YYEEEE in the germline V gene. The CDR3 loop reads CASSLTVPTEAFF. The CDR3 DNA follows: TGTGCCAGCAGCTTGACAGTCCCAACTGAAGCTTTCTTT.